Shown below are 5 T cell receptor beta chains from a single sample sequenced in a study of T cell repertoires in aging, cancer and after chemotherapy. Multiplex touch-down PCR with TRB-A/B primers amplified rearranged V-D-J TRB sequences. TCRdb reprocessed the multiplex PCR reads with MiXCR, giving one entry per CDR3 protein. This table has roughly 6,200 distinct CDR3 sequences, roughly 29% appearing once. TCR beta rearrangements were amplified from peripheral blood genomic DNA. Sample: blood. These receptors all stem from a human donor in good health.

As for this clonotype: Being one base from a much bigger clone, this may be a read error. The chain couples TRBV30 to TRBJ2-1, with D unresolved. CDR1 and CDR2 (germline): GTSNPN, SVGIG (reference sequence). The CDR3 spans 12 residues. Here the CDR3 DNA reads TGTGCGGTAGGTACCGGCTACAATGAGCAGTTCTTC. Protein product: CAVGTGYNEQFF. Filled out from reference TRBV30 and TRBJ2-1, the complete variable domain reads SQTIHQWPATLVQPVGSPLSLECTVEGTSNPNLYWYRQAAGRGLQLLFYSVGIGQISSEVPQNLSASRPQDRQFILSSKKLLLSDSGFYLCAVGTGYNEQFFGPGTRLTVL.

This clonotype rates as medium-sized. The chain employs TRBV20-1 and TRBJ2-7; perhaps TRBD1 as D (5 bases). Trimming stripped 3 bases from V and 3 bases from J, with 9 bases between. This CDR3 has 12 residues. Germline V lookup: CDR1 DFQATT, CDR2 SNEGSKA (reference sequence). The CDR3 loop reads CSASSQGYEQYV. The CDR3 coding sequence is TGCAGTGCTAGTTCCCAGGGCTACGAGCAGTACGTC.

The rearrangement uses TRBV19 and TRBJ1-2; TRBD1 aligns across 10 bases. Trimming at V came to 3 bases and at J to 6 bases, leaving 1 base not matched to a gene. The CDR3 totals 13 residues. Germline CDR1 and CDR2: LNHDA and SQIVND (reference sequence). CDR3 nucleotides: TGTGCCAGTAGTATCGGGACAGGGGATGGCTACACCTTC. It yields the protein CASSIGTGDGYTF.

As for this clonotype: A read error may be the cause here, since a much bigger clone is one base away. This rearrangement joins TRBV6-5 to TRBJ2-7; D might be TRBD1 (6 bases). CDR1 MNHEY and CDR2 SVGAGI come from the germline V gene. The V end lost 2 bases, the J end lost 3 bases, and 8 bases lay between the germline ends. This CDR3 has 13 residues. CDR3: CASSYRDNYEQYF. CDR3 in DNA: TGTGCCAGCAGTTACCGGGACAACTACGAGCAGTACTTC.

This clonotype showed up just a few times. The chain recombines TRBV15 with TRBJ2-1; TRBD2 agrees at 7 bases. V lost 4 bases, J lost 4 bases, and 7 bases stayed unmatched. Germline V gene data show CDR1 as LNHNV and CDR2 as YYDKDF (reference sequence). CDR3 length: 15 amino acids. In DNA, the CDR3 is TGTGCCACCAGCACCGCGGGAGAGGGTTACAATGAGCAGTTCTTC. It translates to CATSTAGEGYNEQFF.